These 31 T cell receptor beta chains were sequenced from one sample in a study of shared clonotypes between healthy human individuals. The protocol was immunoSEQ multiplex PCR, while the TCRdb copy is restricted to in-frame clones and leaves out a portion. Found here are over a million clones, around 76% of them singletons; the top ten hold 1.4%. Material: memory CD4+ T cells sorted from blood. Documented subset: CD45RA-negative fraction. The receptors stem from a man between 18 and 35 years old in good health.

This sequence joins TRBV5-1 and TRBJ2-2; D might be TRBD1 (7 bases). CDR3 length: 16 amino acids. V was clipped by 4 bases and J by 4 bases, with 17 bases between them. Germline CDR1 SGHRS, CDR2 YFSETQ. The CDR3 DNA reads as TGCGCCAGCAGCGAAATAGGAGGGGGCTTCACCGGGGAGCTGTTTTTT. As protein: CASSEIGGGFTGELFF.

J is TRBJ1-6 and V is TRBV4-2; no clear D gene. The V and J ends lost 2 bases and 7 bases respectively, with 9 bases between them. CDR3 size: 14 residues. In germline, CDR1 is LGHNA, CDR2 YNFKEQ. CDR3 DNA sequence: TGTGCCAGCAGCCAAACTACAGAGAATTCACCCCTCCACTTT. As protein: CASSQTTENSPLHF.

DNA of the CDR3: TGTGCCAGCAGCTCTCCTCAAGAGACCCAGTACTTC. Residues: CASSSPQETQYF. V and J are TRBV5-4 and TRBJ2-5; no firm D call. The V end lost 3 bases, the J end lost 2 bases, and 5 bases lay between the germline ends. CDR1 SGHNT and CDR2 YYREEE come from the germline V gene (reference sequence). There are 12 residues in the CDR3. Filled out from reference TRBV5-4 and TRBJ2-5, the complete variable domain reads ETGVTQSPTHLIKTRGQQVTLRCSSQSGHNTVSWYQQALGQGPQFIFQYYREEENGRGNFPPRFSGLQFPNYSSELNVNALELDDSALYLCASSSPQETQYFGPGTRLLVL.

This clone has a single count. CDR3 residues: CASRTAGSYEQYF. The CDR3 DNA reads as TGCGCCAGCAGGACCGCCGGATCCTACGAGCAGTACTTC. The gene calls are TRBV10-2 and TRBJ2-7; D remains unclear. Germline lookup yields CDR1 WSHSY and CDR2 SAAADI. The CDR3 has 13 residues. With 6 bases removed from V and 1 base from J, the gap between germline ends came to 10 bases.

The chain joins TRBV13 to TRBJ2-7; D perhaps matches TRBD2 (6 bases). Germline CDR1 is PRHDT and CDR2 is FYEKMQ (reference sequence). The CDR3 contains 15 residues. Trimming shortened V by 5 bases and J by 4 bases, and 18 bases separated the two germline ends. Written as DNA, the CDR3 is TGTGCCAGCAGCGGGGGACTTAAGATGCTATACGAGCAGTACTTC. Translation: CASSGGLKMLYEQYF.

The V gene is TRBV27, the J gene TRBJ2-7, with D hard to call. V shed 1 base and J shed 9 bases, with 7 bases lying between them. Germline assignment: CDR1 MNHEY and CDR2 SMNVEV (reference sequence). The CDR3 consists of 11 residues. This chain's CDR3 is CASSLLILQYF. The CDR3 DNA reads TGTGCCAGCAGTTTATTAATCTTGCAGTACTTC.

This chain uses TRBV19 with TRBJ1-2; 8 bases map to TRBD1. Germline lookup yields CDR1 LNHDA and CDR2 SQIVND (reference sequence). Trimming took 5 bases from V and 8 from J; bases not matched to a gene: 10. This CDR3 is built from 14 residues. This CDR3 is CASSATTGAVGYTF. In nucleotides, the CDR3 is TGTGCCAGTAGTGCTACGACAGGGGCAGTAGGCTACACCTTC.

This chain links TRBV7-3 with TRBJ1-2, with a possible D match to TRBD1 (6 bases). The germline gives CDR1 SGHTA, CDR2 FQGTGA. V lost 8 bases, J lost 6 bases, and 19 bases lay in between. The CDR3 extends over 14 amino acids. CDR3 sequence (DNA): TGTGCCAGCGCAACCGGCAGGGGTTATGATGGCTACACCTTC. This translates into CASATGRGYDGYTF.

The CDR3 sequence is CASSNPGPGKFIYEQYF. The CDR3 bases are TGTGCCAGCAGCAACCCGGGCCCAGGGAAGTTTATTTACGAGCAGTACTTC. The chain links TRBV12-1 to TRBJ2-7; the DNA was not used to check the table's D call, TRBD1. TRBV12-1 is a known pseudogene. CDR3 length equals 17 residues.

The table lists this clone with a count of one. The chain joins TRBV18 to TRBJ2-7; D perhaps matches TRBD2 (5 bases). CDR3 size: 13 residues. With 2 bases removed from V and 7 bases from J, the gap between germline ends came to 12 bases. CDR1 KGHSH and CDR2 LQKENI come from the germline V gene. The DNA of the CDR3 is TGTGCCAGCTCACCAGGACCAACGGGGGAGCAGTACTTC. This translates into CASSPGPTGEQYF.

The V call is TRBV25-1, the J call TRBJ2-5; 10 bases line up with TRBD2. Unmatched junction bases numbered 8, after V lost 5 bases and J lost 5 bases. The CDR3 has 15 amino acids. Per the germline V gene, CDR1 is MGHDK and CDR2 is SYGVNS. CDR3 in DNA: TGTGCCAGCAGTTCTAGCGGGAGCCTTCGGGAGACCCAGTACTTC. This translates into CASSSSGSLRETQYF.

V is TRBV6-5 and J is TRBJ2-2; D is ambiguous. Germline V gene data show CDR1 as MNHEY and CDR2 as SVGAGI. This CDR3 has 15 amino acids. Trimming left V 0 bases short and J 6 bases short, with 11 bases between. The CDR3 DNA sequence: TGTGCCAGCAGTTACTCTTTACGGGTCGCCGGGGAGCTGTTTTTT. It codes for CASSYSLRVAGELFF.

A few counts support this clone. This CDR3 is CASSPAGVGNNSPLHF. The CDR3 nucleotides are TGTGCCAGCAGCCCCGCTGGGGTAGGGAACAATTCACCCCTCCACTTT. The rearrangement links TRBV27 to TRBJ1-6, with D uncertain. CDR3 length: 16 amino acids. Per germline, CDR1 MNHEY and CDR2 SMNVEV (reference sequence). V lost 6 bases and J 7 bases, leaving 19 bases between the germline ends.

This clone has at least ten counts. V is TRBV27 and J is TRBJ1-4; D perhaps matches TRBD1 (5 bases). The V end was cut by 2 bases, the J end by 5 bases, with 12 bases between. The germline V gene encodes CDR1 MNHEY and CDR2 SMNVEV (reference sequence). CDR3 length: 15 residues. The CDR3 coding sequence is TGTGCCAGCAGTTTAAGGAGGGGATGGAATGAAAAACTGTTTTTT. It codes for CASSLRRGWNEKLFF.

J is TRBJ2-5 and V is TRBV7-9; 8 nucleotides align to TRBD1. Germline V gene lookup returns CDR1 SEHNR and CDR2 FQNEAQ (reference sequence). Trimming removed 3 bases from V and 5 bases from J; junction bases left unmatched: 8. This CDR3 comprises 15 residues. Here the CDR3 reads CASSFSGGVSETQYF. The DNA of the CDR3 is TGTGCCAGCAGCTTTTCAGGGGGCGTCAGTGAGACCCAGTACTTC.

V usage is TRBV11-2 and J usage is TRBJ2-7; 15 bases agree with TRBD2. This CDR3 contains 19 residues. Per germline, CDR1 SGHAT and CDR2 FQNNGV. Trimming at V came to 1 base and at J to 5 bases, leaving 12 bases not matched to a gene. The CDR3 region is CASSLARTSGRALRNEQYF. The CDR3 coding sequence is TGTGCCAGCAGCTTAGCCCGGACTAGCGGGAGGGCCCTCAGGAACGAGCAGTACTTC.

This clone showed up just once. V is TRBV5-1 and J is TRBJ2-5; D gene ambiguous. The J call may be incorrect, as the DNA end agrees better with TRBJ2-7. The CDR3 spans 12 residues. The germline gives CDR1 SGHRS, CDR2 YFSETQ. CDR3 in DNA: TGCGCCAGCAGCTTGCCCTCTTACGAGCAGTACTTC. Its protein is CASSLPSYEQYF.

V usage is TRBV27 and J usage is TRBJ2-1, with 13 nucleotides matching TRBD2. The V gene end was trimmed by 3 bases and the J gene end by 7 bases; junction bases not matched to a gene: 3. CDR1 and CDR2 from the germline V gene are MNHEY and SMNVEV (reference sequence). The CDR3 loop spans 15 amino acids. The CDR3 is CASSFRGLAGNEQFF. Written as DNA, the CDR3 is TGTGCCAGCAGTTTCCGGGGACTAGCGGGGAATGAGCAGTTCTTC.

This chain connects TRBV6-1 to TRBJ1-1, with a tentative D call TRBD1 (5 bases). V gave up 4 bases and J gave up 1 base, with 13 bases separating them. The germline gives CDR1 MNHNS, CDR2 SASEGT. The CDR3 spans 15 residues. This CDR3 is CASSAASRGNTEAFF. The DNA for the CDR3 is TGTGCCAGCAGTGCGGCCTCAAGGGGGAACACTGAAGCTTTCTTT.

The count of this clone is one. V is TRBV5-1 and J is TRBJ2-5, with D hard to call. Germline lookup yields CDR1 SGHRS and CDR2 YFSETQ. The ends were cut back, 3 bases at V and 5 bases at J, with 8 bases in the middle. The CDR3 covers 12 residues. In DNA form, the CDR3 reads TGCGCCAGCAGCTCAGGTTCCGAGACCCAGTACTTC. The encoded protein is CASSSGSETQYF.

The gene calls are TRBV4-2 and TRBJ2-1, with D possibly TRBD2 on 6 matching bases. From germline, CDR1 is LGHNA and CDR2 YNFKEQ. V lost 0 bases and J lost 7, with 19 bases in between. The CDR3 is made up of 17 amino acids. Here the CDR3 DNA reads TGTGCCAGCAGCCAAGATCGGGCGATTAGCGGAGGGAATGAGCAGTTCTTC. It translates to CASSQDRAISGGNEQFF.

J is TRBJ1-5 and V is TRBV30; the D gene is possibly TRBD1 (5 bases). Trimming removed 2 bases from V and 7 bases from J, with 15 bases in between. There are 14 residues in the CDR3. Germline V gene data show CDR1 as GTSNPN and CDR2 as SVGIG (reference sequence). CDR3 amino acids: CAWSLTGAGQPQHF. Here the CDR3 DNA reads TGTGCCTGGAGTTTAACCGGGGCTGGACAGCCCCAGCATTTT.

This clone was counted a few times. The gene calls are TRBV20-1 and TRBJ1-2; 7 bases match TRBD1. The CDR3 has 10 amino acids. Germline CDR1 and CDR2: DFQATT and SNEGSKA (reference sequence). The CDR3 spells CKGQNYGYTF. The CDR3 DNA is TGCAAGGGACAGAACTATGGCTACACCTTC.

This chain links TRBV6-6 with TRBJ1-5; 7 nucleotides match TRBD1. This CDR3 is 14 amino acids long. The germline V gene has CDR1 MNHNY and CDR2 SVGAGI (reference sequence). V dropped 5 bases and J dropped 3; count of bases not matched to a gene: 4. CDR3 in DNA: TGTGCCAGCAGTAGGGGACAGCACAATCAGCCCCAGCATTTT. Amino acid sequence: CASSRGQHNQPQHF.

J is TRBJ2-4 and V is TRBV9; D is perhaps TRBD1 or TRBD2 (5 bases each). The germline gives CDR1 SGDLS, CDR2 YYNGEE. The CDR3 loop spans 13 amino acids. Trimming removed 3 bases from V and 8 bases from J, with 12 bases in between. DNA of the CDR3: TGTGCCAGCAGCGATCGACAGCGGCACATTCAGTACTTC. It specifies CASSDRQRHIQYF.

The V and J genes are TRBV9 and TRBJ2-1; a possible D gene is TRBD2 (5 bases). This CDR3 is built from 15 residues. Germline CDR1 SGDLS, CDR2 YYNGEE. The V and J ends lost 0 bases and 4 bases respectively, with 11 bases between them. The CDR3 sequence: CASSVGELIYNEQFF. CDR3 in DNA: TGTGCCAGCAGCGTAGGGGAGCTGATATACAATGAGCAGTTCTTC.

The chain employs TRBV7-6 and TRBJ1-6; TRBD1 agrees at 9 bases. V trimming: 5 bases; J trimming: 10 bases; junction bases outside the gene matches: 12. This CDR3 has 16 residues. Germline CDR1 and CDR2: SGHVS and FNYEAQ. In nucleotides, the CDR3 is TGTGCCAGCAGCCCCGAGACGGGACAGGGTAAATCACCCCTCCACTTT. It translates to CASSPETGQGKSPLHF. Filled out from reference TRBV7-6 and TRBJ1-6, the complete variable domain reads GAGVSQSPRYKVTKRGQDVALRCDPISGHVSLYWYRQALGQGPEFLTYFNYEAQQDKSGLPNDRFSAERPEGSISTLTIQRTEQRDSAMYRCASSPETGQGKSPLHFGNGTRLTVT.

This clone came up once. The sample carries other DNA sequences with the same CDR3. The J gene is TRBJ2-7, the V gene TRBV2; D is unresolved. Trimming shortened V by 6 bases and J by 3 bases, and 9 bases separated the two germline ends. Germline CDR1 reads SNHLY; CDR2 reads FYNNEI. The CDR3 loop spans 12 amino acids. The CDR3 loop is CASSRQSYEQYF. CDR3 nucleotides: TGTGCCAGCAGCCGTCAGAGCTACGAGCAGTACTTC.

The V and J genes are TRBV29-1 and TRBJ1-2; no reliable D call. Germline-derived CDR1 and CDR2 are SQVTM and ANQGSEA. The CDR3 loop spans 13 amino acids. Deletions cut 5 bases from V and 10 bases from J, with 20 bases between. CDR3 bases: TGCAGCGTTCCAACCCTGGGCGGAATGGACTACACCTTC. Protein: CSVPTLGGMDYTF. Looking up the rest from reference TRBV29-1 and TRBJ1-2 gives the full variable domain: SAVISQKPSRDICQRGTSLTIQCQVDSQVTMMFWYRQQPGQSLTLIATANQGSEATYESGFVIDKFPISRPNLTFSTLTVSNMSPEDSSIYLCSVPTLGGMDYTFGSGTRLTVV.

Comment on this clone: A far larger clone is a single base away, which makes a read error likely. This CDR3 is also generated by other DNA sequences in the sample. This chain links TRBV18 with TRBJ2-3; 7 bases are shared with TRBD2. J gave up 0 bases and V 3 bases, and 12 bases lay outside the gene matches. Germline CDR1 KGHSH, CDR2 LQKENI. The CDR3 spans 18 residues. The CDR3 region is CASSPLVVERGSTDTQYF. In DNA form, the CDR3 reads TGTGCCAGCTCACCGTTGGTCGTTGAGCGGGGAAGCACAGATACGCAGTATTTT.

CDR3 sequence (DNA): TGTGCCAGCAGCGTAGACCTACTAGCGGGCGGTCGTAATGAGCAGTTCTTC. Protein: CASSVDLLAGGRNEQFF. The J gene is TRBJ2-1, the V gene TRBV9; 9 nucleotides line up with TRBD2. The CDR3 sequence is 17 residues long. The V and J ends lost 0 bases and 7 bases, in that order; junction bases with no gene match: 11. Germline loops: CDR1 SGDLS, CDR2 YYNGEE.